This T cell receptor (beta chain) appears in the sequencing data of a study of blood T cell repertoires in COVID-19. Study at large: COVID-19 samples from acute and convalescent phases originated in the United States, Italy and Spain. Nucleic acid was either cDNA or gDNA, and it came from T cells, B-cell-depleted T cells, or PBMCs.

The germline V gene encodes CDR1 SGDLS and CDR2 YYNGEE. Trimming cost V 4 bases and J 10 bases; bases outside gene matches: 7. The CDR3 totals 12 residues. Clones were sequenced by immunoSEQ multiplex PCR, and TCRdb holds only the in-frame ones, with some missing. Counted here are around 500,000 clones, 80% to 90% occurring once; the ten biggest clones make up under 4%. The sequenced sample consisted of peripheral blood. The chain employs TRBV9 and TRBJ1-2, with 7 positions matching TRBD1. This receptor was identified in a human donor in a cohort sampled during active COVID-19. Here the CDR3 DNA reads TGTGCCAGCAGCTTCTCGGGACAGATCTACACCTTC. It yields the protein CASSFSGQIYTF.